The table lists the clone carrying this T cell receptor beta chain with a few counts. What it recognizes is unknown. This specimen comes from a study of spatial heterogeneity in lung cancer. Study-level information: Matched bulk RNA-seq gave a T cell module score that correlated strongly with tumor-region TCR transcript counts. Every unique TCR and UMI combination, on average, appeared more than ten times in raw reads. Notes on the study in general: Expanded intratumoral alpha and beta TCR counts tracked tumor mutation counts.

Time point defined: sample taken at primary tumor resection. The approximately 72 donors had untreated early-stage non-small cell lung cancer. V was clipped by 5 bases and J by 4 bases, with 18 bases between them. Germline CDR1 SGHVS, CDR2 FQNEAQ. CDR3 length: 17 amino acids. MiXCR, run by TCRdb on the 5' RACE reads, gives a single entry per CDR3 protein. The data contain around 21,000 distinct CDR3 sequences, about 4.4% of them singletons. The material sequenced was lung tumor tissue, taken at surgery. The chain carries TRBV7-8 and TRBJ2-6; D possibly matches TRBD1 or TRBD2 (5 bases each). This TCR was recovered from a male donor with early-stage non-small cell lung cancer. CDR3 protein: CASSTGTAPWGANVLTF. Written as DNA, the CDR3 is TGTGCCAGCAGCACGGGGACGGCCCCGTGGGGGGCCAACGTCCTGACTTTC.